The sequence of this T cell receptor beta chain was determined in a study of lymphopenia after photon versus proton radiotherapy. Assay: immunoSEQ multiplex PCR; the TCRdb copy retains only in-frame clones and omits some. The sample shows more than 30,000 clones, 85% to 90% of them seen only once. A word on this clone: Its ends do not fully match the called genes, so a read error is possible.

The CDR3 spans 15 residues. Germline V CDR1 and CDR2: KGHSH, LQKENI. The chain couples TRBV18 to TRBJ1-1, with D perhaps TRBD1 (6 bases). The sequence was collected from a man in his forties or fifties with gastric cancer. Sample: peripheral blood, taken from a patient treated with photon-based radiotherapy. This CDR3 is CASSAPGQRNTEAFF. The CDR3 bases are TGTGCCAGCTCAGCACCGGGACAAAGGAACACTGAAGCTTTCTTT.